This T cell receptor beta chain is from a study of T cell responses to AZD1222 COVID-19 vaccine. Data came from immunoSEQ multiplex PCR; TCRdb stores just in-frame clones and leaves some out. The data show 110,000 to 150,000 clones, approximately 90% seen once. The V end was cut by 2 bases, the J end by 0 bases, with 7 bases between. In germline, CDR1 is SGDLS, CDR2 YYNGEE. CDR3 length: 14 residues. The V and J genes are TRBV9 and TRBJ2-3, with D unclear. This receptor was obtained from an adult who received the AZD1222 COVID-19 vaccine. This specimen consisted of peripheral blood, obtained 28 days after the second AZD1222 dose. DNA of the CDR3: TGTGCCAGCAGCGTCCTGGCCAGCACAGATACGCAGTATTTT. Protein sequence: CASSVLASTDTQYF. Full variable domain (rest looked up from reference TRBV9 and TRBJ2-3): DSGVTQTPKHLITATGQRVTLRCSPRSGDLSVYWYQQSLDQGLQFLIQYYNGEERAKGNILERFSAQQFPDLHSELNLSSLELGDSALYFCASSVLASTDTQYFGPGTRLTVL.